This T cell receptor beta chain was recorded in a study of technical replicates of blood from a handful of donors. Using immunoSEQ multiplex PCR, the repertoire was profiled, and TCRdb retains in-frame clones only, with some absent. The sample holds 70,000 to 80,000 clones, 91% seen once. This CDR3 is 13 amino acids long. The germline V gene encodes CDR1 MNHNS and CDR2 SASEGT. The V and J ends lost 4 bases and 8 bases respectively, with 14 bases between them. The clonotype comes from a human donor in good health. Some clones in this sample may be carry-over from other donors' samples. Sequencing was performed on T cells isolated from PBMCs. The rearrangement uses TRBV6-1 and TRBJ1-2, with D hard to call. In nucleotides, the CDR3 is TGTGCCAGCAGTGTTAGGGAGGCGTGGGGCTACACCTTC. Protein sequence: CASSVREAWGYTF.